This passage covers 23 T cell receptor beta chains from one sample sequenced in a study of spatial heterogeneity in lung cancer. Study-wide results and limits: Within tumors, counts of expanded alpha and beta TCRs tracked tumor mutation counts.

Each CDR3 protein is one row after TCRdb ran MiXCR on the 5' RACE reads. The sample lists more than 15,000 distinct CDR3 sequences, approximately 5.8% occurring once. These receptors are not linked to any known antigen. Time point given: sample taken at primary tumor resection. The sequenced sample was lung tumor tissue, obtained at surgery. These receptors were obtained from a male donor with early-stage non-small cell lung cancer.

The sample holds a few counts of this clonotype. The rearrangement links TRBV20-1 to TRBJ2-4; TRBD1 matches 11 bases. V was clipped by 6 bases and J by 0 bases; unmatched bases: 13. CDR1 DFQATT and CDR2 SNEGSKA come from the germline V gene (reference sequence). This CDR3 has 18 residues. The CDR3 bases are TGCAGTGCCAACCCGGGACAGGGGGTTAGATTAGCCAAAAACATTCAGTACTTC. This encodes CSANPGQGVRLAKNIQYF.

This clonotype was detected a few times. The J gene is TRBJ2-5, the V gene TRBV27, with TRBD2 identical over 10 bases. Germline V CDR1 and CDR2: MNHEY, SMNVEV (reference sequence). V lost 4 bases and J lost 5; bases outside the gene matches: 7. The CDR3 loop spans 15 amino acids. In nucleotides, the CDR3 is TGTGCCAGCAGTTCCCCGAGCGGGGGGGCGGAGACCCAGTACTTC. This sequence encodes CASSSPSGGAETQYF.

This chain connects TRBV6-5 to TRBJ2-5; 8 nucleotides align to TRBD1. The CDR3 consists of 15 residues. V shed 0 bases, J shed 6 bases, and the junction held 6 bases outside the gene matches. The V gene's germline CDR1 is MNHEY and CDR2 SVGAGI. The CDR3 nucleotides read TGTGCCAGCAGTTACTCGGGCAGGGGGCCGAAGACCCAGTACTTC. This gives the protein CASSYSGRGPKTQYF.

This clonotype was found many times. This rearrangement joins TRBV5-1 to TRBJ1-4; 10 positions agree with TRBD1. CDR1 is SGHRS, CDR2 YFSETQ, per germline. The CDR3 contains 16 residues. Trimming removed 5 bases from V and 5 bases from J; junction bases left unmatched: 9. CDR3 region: CASRVTGGGLNEKLFF. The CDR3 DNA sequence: TGCGCCAGCAGGGTGACAGGGGGCGGCTTAAATGAAAAACTGTTTTTT. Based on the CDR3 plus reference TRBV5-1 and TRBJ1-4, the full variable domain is KAGVTQTPRYLIKTRGQQVTLSCSPISGHRSVSWYQQTPGQGLQFLFEYFSETQRNKGNFPGRFSGRQFSNSRSEMNVSTLELGDSALYLCASRVTGGGLNEKLFFGSGTQLSVL.

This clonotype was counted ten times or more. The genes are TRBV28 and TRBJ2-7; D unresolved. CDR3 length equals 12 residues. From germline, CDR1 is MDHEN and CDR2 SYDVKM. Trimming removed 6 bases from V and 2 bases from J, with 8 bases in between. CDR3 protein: CASSSRTYEQYF. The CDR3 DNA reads TGTGCCAGCAGCTCCCGCACCTACGAGCAGTACTTC.

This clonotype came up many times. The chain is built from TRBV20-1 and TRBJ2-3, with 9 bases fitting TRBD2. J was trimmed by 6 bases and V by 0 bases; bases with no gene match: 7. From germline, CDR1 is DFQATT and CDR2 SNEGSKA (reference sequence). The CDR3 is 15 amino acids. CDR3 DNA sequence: TGCAGTGCTAGAGATCCGCTAGCGGGGCTGGATACGCAGTATTTT. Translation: CSARDPLAGLDTQYF.

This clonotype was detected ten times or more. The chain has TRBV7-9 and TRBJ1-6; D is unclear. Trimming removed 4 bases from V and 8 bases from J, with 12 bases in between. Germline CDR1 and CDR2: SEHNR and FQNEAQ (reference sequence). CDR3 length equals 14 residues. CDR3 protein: CASSSARKYSPLHF. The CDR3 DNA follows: TGTGCCAGCAGCTCGGCGCGAAAGTATTCACCCCTCCACTTT.

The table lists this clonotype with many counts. In DNA form, the CDR3 reads TGCGCCAGCAGCTTAGGGTGGGTGAACACTGAAGCTTTCTTT. Translation gives CASSLGWVNTEAFF. V and J are TRBV5-1 and TRBJ1-1; no clear D. The CDR3 runs 14 residues. V lost 2 bases and J 0 bases, leaving 8 bases between the germline ends. The germline gives CDR1 SGHRS, CDR2 YFSETQ.

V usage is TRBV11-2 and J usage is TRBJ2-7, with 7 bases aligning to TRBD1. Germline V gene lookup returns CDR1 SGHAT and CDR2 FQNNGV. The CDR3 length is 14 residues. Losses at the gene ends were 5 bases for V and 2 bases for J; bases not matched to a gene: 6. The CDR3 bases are TGTGCCAGCAGCAGCTCGGGACAGACCTACGAGCAGTACTTC. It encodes CASSSSGQTYEQYF.

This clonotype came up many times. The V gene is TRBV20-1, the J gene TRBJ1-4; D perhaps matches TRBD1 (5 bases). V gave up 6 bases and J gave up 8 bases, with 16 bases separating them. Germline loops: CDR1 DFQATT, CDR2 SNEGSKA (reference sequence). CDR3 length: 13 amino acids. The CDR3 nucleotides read TGCAGTGCCTACGGGCAGGGAGGAGAAAAACTGTTTTTT. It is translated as CSAYGQGGEKLFF.

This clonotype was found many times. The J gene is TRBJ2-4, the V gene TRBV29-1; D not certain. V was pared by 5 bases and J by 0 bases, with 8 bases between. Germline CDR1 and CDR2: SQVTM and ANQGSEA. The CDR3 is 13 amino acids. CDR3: CSVSESAKNIQYF. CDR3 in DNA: TGCAGCGTTAGTGAGTCAGCCAAAAACATTCAGTACTTC.

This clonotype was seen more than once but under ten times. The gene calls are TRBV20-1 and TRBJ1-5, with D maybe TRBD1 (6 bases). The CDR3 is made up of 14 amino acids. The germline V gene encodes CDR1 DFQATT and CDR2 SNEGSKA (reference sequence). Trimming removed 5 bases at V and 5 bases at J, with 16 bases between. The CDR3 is CSAVNRVEDQPQHF. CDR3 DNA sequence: TGCAGTGCTGTTAACAGGGTTGAAGATCAGCCCCAGCATTTT.

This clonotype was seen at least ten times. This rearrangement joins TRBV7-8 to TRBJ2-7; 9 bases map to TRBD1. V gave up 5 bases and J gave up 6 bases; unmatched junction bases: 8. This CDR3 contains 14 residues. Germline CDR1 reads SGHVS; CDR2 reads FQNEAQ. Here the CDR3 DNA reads TGTGCCAGCAGCATATCCGGGACAGGGACCGAGCAGTACTTC. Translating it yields CASSISGTGTEQYF.

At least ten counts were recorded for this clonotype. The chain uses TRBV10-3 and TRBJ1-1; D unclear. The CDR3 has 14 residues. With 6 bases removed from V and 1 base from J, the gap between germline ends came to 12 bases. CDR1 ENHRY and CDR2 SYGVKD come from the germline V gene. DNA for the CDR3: TGTGCCATCAGCTCCGTGGCGGGGAACACTGAAGCTTTCTTT. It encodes CAISSVAGNTEAFF.

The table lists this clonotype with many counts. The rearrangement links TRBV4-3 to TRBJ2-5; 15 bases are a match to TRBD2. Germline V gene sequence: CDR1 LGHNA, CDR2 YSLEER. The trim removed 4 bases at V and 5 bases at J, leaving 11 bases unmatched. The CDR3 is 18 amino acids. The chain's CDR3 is CASSPGLAGGRSPETQYF. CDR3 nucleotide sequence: TGCGCCAGCAGCCCGGGACTAGCGGGGGGACGGAGTCCCGAGACCCAGTACTTC.

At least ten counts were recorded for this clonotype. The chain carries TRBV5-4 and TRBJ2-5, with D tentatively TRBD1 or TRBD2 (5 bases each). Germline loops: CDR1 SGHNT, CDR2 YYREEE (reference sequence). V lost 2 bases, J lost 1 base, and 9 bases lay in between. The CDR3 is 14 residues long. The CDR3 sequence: CASSFGTIQETQYF. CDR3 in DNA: TGTGCCAGCAGCTTCGGGACCATCCAAGAGACCCAGTACTTC.

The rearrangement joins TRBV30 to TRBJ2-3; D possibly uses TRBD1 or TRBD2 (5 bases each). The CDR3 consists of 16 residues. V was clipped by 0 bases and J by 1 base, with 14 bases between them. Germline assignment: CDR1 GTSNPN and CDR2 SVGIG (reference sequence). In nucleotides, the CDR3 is TGTGCCTGGAGTGTCCACGGGGCGGTCGGCACAGATACGCAGTATTTT. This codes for CAWSVHGAVGTDTQYF.

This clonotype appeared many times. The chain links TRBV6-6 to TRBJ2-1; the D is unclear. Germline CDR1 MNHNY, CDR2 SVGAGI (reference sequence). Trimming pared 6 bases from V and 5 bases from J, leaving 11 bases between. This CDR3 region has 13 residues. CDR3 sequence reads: CASSTRPNNEQFF. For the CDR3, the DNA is TGTGCCAGCAGCACCCGGCCCAACAATGAGCAGTTCTTC.

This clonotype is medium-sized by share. CDR3 coding DNA: TGTGCCAGCAGCTTAGATCCCAATATAGGAGGCTACACCTTC. The encoded protein is CASSLDPNIGGYTF. This chain joins TRBV7-2 and TRBJ1-2; no firm D call. The V gene lost 1 base and the J gene lost 8 bases, with 14 bases spanning the gap. Germline V gives CDR1 SGHTA, CDR2 FQGNSA. The CDR3 loop spans 14 amino acids.

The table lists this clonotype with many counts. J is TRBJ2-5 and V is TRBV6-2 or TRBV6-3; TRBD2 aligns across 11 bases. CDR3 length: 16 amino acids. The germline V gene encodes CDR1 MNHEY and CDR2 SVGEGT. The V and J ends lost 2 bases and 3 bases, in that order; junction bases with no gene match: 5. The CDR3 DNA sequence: TGTGCCAGCAGTTACCTAGCGGGGGGCCTCGAAGAGACCCAGTACTTC. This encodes CASSYLAGGLEETQYF.

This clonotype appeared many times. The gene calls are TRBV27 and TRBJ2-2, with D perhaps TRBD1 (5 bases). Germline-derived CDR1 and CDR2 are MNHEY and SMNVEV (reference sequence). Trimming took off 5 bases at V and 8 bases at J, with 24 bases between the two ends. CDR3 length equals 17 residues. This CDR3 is CASSPQADTGFVGELFF. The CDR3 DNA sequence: TGTGCCAGCAGTCCTCAAGCTGATACAGGTTTTGTTGGGGAGCTGTTTTTT.

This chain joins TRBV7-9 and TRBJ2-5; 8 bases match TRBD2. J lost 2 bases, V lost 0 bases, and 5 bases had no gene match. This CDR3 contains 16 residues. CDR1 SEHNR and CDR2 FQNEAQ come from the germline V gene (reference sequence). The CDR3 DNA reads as TGTGCCAGCAGCTTAGCACTAGCGGAGAGGCAAGAGACCCAGTACTTC. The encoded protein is CASSLALAERQETQYF.

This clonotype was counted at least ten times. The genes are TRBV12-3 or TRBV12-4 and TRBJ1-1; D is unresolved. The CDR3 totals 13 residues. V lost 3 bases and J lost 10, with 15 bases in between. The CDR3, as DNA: TGTGCCAGCAGTTTCAAGGGCAGCCCCGGAGCTTTCTTT. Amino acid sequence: CASSFKGSPGAFF.